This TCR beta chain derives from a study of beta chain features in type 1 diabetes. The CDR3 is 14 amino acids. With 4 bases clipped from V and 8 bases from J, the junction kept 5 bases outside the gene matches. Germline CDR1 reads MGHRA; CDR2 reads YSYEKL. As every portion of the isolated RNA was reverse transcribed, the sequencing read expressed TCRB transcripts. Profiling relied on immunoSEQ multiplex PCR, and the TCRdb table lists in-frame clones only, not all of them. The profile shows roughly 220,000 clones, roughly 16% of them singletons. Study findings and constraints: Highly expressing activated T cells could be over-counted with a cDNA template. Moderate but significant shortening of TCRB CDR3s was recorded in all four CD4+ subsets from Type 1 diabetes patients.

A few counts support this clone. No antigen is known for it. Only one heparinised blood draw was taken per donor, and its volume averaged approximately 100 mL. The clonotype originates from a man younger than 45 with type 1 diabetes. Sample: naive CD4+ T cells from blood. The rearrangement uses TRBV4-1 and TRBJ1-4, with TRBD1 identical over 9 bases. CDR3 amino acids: CASSLQGAIEKLFF. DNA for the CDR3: TGCGCCAGCAGCCTACAGGGGGCTATCGAAAAACTGTTTTTT.